This record concerns one T cell receptor (beta chain) sequence. Then a second PCR, running roughly 6 to 12 cycles, was carried out with a sample-barcoded 5' primer and a J-beta primer mix. A template-switch adaptor containing 12 random nucleotides labeled each cDNA molecule. Every sample gave at least 3 million paired-end reads containing CDR3. From the 5' RACE reads, TCRdb called clonotypes with MiXCR, one entry per CDR3 protein. Of about 970,000 distinct CDR3 sequences listed, just over 50% are singletons. The record originates from a study of blood T cells in healthy people across ages. Trimming took 5 bases from V and 3 from J, leaving 20 bases between them. Germline V gene lookup returns CDR1 SGHVS and CDR2 FQNEAQ. This CDR3 has 16 amino acids.

The rearrangement joins TRBV7-8 to TRBJ2-7; the D is unclear. The clonotype comes from an older woman in good health. Sequenced: blood. The CDR3 DNA is TGTGCCAGCAGCCCCATCCTGGCAGATGGAGTCTACGAGCAGTACTTC. Protein product: CASSPILADGVYEQYF.